This entry concerns a single T cell receptor beta chain. Its cognate antigen is unknown. CD4+ T cells specific for antigen were expanded with viral peptide pools by the ViraFEST assay before sequencing. Culture lasted about ten days before CD4+ T cell isolation. The individual was infected with SARS-CoV-2 between March and December 2020, as confirmed by PCR. This sample was included in a study of vaccination effects on CD4 cells after COVID-19. Germline CDR1 reads SGDLS; CDR2 reads YYNGEE. V gave up 0 bases and J gave up 0 bases, with 5 bases separating them. The CDR3 spans 14 residues. Profiling relied on immunoSEQ multiplex PCR, and the TCRdb table lists in-frame clones only, not all of them. This sample has around 40,000 clones, with around two thirds found just once.

This receptor was identified in a human donor who had a prior SARS-CoV-2 infection. The source was CD4+ T cells from PBMCs cultured with a peptide pool, collected before COVID-19 vaccination. The chain employs TRBV9 and TRBJ2-3; D is unresolved. For the CDR3, the DNA is TGTGCCAGCAGCGTAGCCATTAGCACAGATACGCAGTATTTT. This sequence encodes CASSVAISTDTQYF. The variable domain in full, with the rest retrieved from reference TRBV9 and TRBJ2-3, is DSGVTQTPKHLITATGQRVTLRCSPRSGDLSVYWYQQSLDQGLQFLIQYYNGEERAKGNILERFSAQQFPDLHSELNLSSLELGDSALYFCASSVAISTDTQYFGPGTRLTVL.